This record looks at one T cell receptor (beta chain) sequence and its context. In the source study's methods: It was from reference gene primer amplification that nucleated cell counts were estimated. The method was immunoSEQ multiplex PCR; TCRdb's version includes in-frame clones alone and lacks a portion of them. V and J calls plus clone size are reproduced from that table; the DNA served to infer D and trimming. This table has fewer than 250,000 clones, 88% appearing once. This specimen comes from a study of blood T cell repertoires in COVID-19. Study-wide background: Samples taken during acute and convalescent COVID-19 were collected in the United States, Italy and Spain. Sample material is recorded as cDNA or gDNA derived from T cells, B-cell-depleted T cells, or PBMCs.

The sequenced material came from peripheral blood. The receptor comes from a woman aged 55 to 70 with acute or convalescent COVID-19.

CDR3 in DNA: TGTGCCAGCAGCCTAGGGGTCCTCCCGGGCAATCAGCCCCAGCATTTT. Translated: CASSLGVLPGNQPQHF. The rearrangement links TRBV2 to TRBJ1-5; a possible D gene is TRBD1 (5 bases). This CDR3 is built from 16 residues. Trimming pared 6 bases from V and 2 bases from J, leaving 17 bases between. The germline V gene encodes CDR1 SNHLY and CDR2 FYNNEI.